The clone carrying this TCR beta chain was counted a few times. Profiling relied on immunoSEQ multiplex PCR, and the TCRdb table lists in-frame clones only, not all of them. There are thousands of clones in the sample; 17% occur only once, and approximately 3% lies in the top ten. This specimen comes from a study of tumour-infiltrating T cells in Burkitt lymphoma. The wider study: Overall and progression-free survival were predicted by productive clonality.

This CDR3 contains 17 residues. In germline, CDR1 is SGHDT, CDR2 YYEEEE. V was shortened by 0 bases and J by 12 bases, with 25 bases between the two germline ends. This receptor was identified in a human donor with diffuse large B-cell lymphoma. Material: tumor tissue. The chain links TRBV5-6 to TRBJ2-1; either TRBD1 or TRBD2 may fit D (6 bases each). The CDR3 spells CASSLGYGGTSSSGQFF. CDR3 nucleotides: TGTGCCAGCAGCTTGGGGTACGGGGGCACAAGTTCAAGCGGGCAGTTCTTC. Variable domain in full (rest from reference TRBV5-6 and TRBJ2-1): DAGVTQSPTHLIKTRGQQVTLRCSPKSGHDTVSWYQQALGQGPQFIFQYYEEEERQRGNFPDRFSGHQFPNYSSELNVNALLLGDSALYLCASSLGYGGTSSSGQFFGPGTRLTVL.